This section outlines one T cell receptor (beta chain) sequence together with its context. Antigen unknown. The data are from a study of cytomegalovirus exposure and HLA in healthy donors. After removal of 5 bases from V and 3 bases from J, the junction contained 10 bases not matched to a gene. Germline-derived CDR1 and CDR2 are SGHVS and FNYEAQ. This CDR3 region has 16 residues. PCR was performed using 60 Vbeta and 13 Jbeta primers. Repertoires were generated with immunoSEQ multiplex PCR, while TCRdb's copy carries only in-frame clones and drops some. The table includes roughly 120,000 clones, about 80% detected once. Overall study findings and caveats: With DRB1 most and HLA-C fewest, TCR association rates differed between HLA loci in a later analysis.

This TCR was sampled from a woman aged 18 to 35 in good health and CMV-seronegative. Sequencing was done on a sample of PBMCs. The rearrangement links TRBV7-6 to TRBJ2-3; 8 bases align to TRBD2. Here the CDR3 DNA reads TGTGCCAGCAGCCCCGGACTTGGCGGGAGGACAGATACGCAGTATTTT. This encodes CASSPGLGGRTDTQYF. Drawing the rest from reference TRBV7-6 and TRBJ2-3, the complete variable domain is GAGVSQSPRYKVTKRGQDVALRCDPISGHVSLYWYRQALGQGPEFLTYFNYEAQQDKSGLPNDRFSAERPEGSISTLTIQRTEQRDSAMYRCASSPGLGGRTDTQYFGPGTRLTVL.